This TCR beta chain was found in a study of radiotherapy plus CTLA-4 blockade in lung cancer. Produced via immunoSEQ multiplex PCR; TCRdb's table is partial and in-frame only. Of 55,000 to 70,000 clones in the sample, roughly 80% were seen once. The TCR originated in a human donor with non-small cell lung cancer who had a complete response to radiotherapy plus ipilimumab. Source: peripheral blood, taken from a patient treated with radiotherapy plus ipilimumab.

The CDR3 nucleotides read TGTGCCAGTAGTATCACAAGAGAGGTCTATGGCTACACCTTC. It is translated as CASSITREVYGYTF. The chain carries TRBV19 and TRBJ1-2; D is unresolved. The CDR3 has 14 amino acids. V lost 3 bases and J 4 bases, leaving 12 bases between the germline ends. The germline gives CDR1 LNHDA, CDR2 SQIVND (reference sequence). The variable domain in full, with the rest retrieved from reference TRBV19 and TRBJ1-2, is DGGITQSPKYLFRKEGQNVTLSCEQNLNHDAMYWYRQDPGQGLRLIYYSQIVNDFQKGDIAEGYSVSREKKESFPLTVTSAQKNPTAFYLCASSITREVYGYTFGSGTRLTVV.